The 16 T cell receptor beta chains below come from one sample, sequenced in a study of cytomegalovirus exposure and HLA in healthy donors. Use of 60 Vbeta and 13 Jbeta primers characterized the PCR. The assay was immunoSEQ multiplex PCR, and TCRdb's table has in-frame clones only and misses some. This repertoire shows 150,000 to 200,000 clones, approximately 78% found once; its top ten account for about 1.9%. Sequenced: PBMCs. Every receptor here comes from a young woman in good health and CMV-seronegative.

This clone has more than one count but fewer than ten. The chain is built from TRBV4-1 and TRBJ1-2; TRBD1 might be the D (6 bases). The germline V and J ends were trimmed by 3 bases and 5 bases, with 13 bases remaining between them. The CDR3 covers 14 residues. CDR1 MGHRA and CDR2 YSYEKL come from the germline V gene. The CDR3 DNA reads TGCGCCAGCAGCCAGGGGGGCGGGGGATATGGCTACACCTTC. Translated, it gives CASSQGGGGYGYTF.

A word on this clone: Other DNA variants within this sample encode the same CDR3. The chain links TRBV5-1 to TRBJ2-1; TRBD1 matches 12 bases. CDR1 is SGHRS and CDR2 is YFSETQ in the germline V gene. Unmatched junction bases numbered 5, after V lost 4 bases and J lost 6 bases. The CDR3 loop spans 15 amino acids. The chain's CDR3 is CASSQPGQGANEQFF. The CDR3 DNA is TGCGCCAGCAGCCAACCGGGACAGGGGGCCAATGAGCAGTTCTTC.

J is TRBJ2-1 and V is TRBV2, with a tentative D call TRBD2 (6 bases). The CDR3 covers 15 residues. CDR1 and CDR2 from the germline V gene are SNHLY and FYNNEI. Trimming shortened V by 0 bases and J by 3 bases, and 9 bases separated the two germline ends. CDR3 region: CASSEAADYYNEQFF. In DNA, the CDR3 is TGTGCCAGCAGTGAAGCGGCGGACTACTACAATGAGCAGTTCTTC. The entire variable domain, with the rest obtained from reference TRBV2 and TRBJ2-1, is as follows: EPEVTQTPSHQVTQMGQEVILRCVPISNHLYFYWYRQILGQKVEFLVSFYNNEISEKSEIFDDQFSVERPDGSNFTLKIRSTKLEDSAMYFCASSEAADYYNEQFFGPGTRLTVL.

The chain recombines TRBV28 with TRBJ2-6, with D unclear. Germline V gene data show CDR1 as MDHEN and CDR2 as SYDVKM. This CDR3 contains 15 residues. Trimming took 5 bases from V and 4 from J, leaving 12 bases between them. The CDR3: CASSPSLWGANVLTF. CDR3 DNA sequence: TGTGCCAGCAGTCCGAGCCTCTGGGGGGCCAACGTCCTGACTTTC.

This clone was seen just once. The chain combines TRBV28 with TRBJ2-6; D may be TRBD1 (7 bases). The CDR3 runs 17 residues. V lost 7 bases and J 1 base, leaving 17 bases between the germline ends. Per germline, CDR1 MDHEN and CDR2 SYDVKM. CDR3 in amino acids: CASIGGTDSSGANVLTF. CDR3 DNA: TGTGCCAGCATTGGGGGGACAGACAGTTCTGGGGCCAACGTCCTGACTTTC.

A note on this clone: The sample carries other DNA sequences with the same CDR3. The V gene is TRBV6-5, the J gene TRBJ1-5; 8 positions agree with TRBD1. V trimming: 5 bases; J trimming: 2 bases; junction bases outside the gene matches: 2. The germline V gene encodes CDR1 MNHEY and CDR2 SVGAGI. The CDR3 covers 14 residues. The CDR3, as DNA: TGTGCCAGCAGTGGACAGGGCGGCAATCAGCCCCAGCATTTT. Translated, it gives CASSGQGGNQPQHF.

The table lists this clone with a few counts. This chain links TRBV6-1 with TRBJ1-5; 7 nucleotides align to TRBD1. CDR1 and CDR2 from the germline V gene are MNHNS and SASEGT. V shed 2 bases and J 6 bases; nucleotides not matched to a gene: 7. This CDR3 is built from 15 residues. CDR3 protein: CASSEQGGGGQPQHF. The CDR3 bases are TGTGCCAGCAGTGAACAGGGGGGCGGAGGTCAGCCCCAGCATTTT.

Of note for this clone: At one boundary the junction diverges from the germline segment, which might be a read error. The genes are TRBV29-1 and TRBJ2-1; 10 bases match TRBD2. The CDR3 is 14 amino acids. Germline V gene data show CDR1 as SQVTM and CDR2 as ANQGSEA. In nucleotides, the CDR3 is TGCGGCGTTGAAGGTCTAGCGGGAGCGGATGAGCAGTTCTTC. This encodes CGVEGLAGADEQFF.

A remark on this clone: A junction boundary mismatches the germline segment, possibly from a read error. This sequence joins TRBV27 and TRBJ2-5; 10 positions agree with TRBD2. The J call may be incorrect, as the DNA end agrees better with TRBJ2-7. Germline V gives CDR1 MNHEY, CDR2 SMNVEV (reference sequence). This CDR3 contains 15 residues. CDR3 in DNA: TGTGCTAGCAGTTTATCGACTAGCGGGTTATACGAGCAGTACTTC. Encoded protein: CASSLSTSGLYEQYF.

V is TRBV7-9 and J is TRBJ1-4; D remains ambiguous. Trimming left V 5 bases short and J 1 base short, with 8 bases between. The V gene's germline CDR1 is SEHNR and CDR2 FQNEAQ (reference sequence). CDR3 length: 14 residues. The CDR3 sequence is CASSVLGTNEKLFF. The CDR3, as DNA: TGTGCCAGCAGCGTTCTAGGAACTAATGAAAAACTGTTTTTT.

The CDR3 here is CASSNWAGYEQYF. The CDR3 DNA reads as TGTGCCAGCAGTAATTGGGCCGGCTACGAGCAGTACTTC. This chain links TRBV6-5 with TRBJ2-5; D gene uncertain. The last part of the DNA fits TRBJ2-7 better; the J call may be wrong. This CDR3 has 13 residues. From germline, CDR1 is MNHEY and CDR2 SVGAGI.

In its sample, this clone was seen a few times. J is TRBJ1-1 and V is TRBV7-2; tentatively, D is TRBD1 (5 bases). Trimming took off 4 bases at V and 2 bases at J, with 11 bases between the two ends. Germline V CDR1 and CDR2: SGHTA, FQGNSA. This CDR3 has 14 amino acids. The CDR3, as DNA: TGTGCCAGCAGCTACCAGGGAAGAAACACTGAAGCTTTCTTT. As protein: CASSYQGRNTEAFF.

The J gene is TRBJ2-5, the V gene TRBV19; TRBD1 agrees at 9 bases. Germline V gene lookup returns CDR1 LNHDA and CDR2 SQIVND (reference sequence). CDR3 size: 16 residues. V shed 5 bases, J shed 4 bases, and the junction held 11 bases outside the gene matches. This CDR3 is CASSPGTGSWGETQYF. The CDR3 DNA follows: TGTGCCAGTAGTCCCGGGACAGGGTCTTGGGGAGAGACCCAGTACTTC. The entire variable domain, with the rest obtained from reference TRBV19 and TRBJ2-5, is as follows: DGGITQSPKYLFRKEGQNVTLSCEQNLNHDAMYWYRQDPGQGLRLIYYSQIVNDFQKGDIAEGYSVSREKKESFPLTVTSAQKNPTAFYLCASSPGTGSWGETQYFGPGTRLLVL.

The chain uses TRBV10-1 and TRBJ1-1; 9 bases align to TRBD1. Germline CDR1 and CDR2: WNHNN and SYGVQD (reference sequence). J lost 11 bases, V lost 11 bases, and 9 bases had no gene match. The CDR3 consists of 11 residues. The CDR3 DNA sequence: TGCGCCGGGACAGGGCGGGTTTATGCTTTCTTT. Protein sequence: CAGTGRVYAFF.

The chain employs TRBV6-1 and TRBJ1-1, with D hard to call. Germline CDR1 is MNHNS and CDR2 is SASEGT. The CDR3 is 14 residues long. Trimming stripped 5 bases from V and 7 bases from J, with 17 bases between. The CDR3 loop is CASSTQGGIDEAFF. For the CDR3, the DNA is TGTGCCAGCAGTACCCAAGGCGGTATTGATGAAGCTTTCTTT.

This sequence joins TRBV4-1 and TRBJ2-7, with a tentative D call TRBD1 (5 bases). V lost 0 bases to trimming and J lost 2 bases, with 11 bases between them. The CDR3 contains 15 residues. Germline CDR1 MGHRA, CDR2 YSYEKL. This CDR3 is CASSQDSGRAYEQYF. CDR3 bases: TGCGCCAGCAGCCAAGATTCGGGCAGGGCCTACGAGCAGTACTTC.